Included here is one TCR beta chain sequence, with context. The data originate from a study of T cells in narcolepsy. The assay was immunoSEQ multiplex PCR, and TCRdb's table has in-frame clones only and misses some. Among around 27,000 clones listed, about four fifths were seen once. The sequence came from a human donor with narcolepsy. The sequenced material came from CD45RA- memory CD4+ T cells from PBMCs.

This chain's CDR3 is CASSESDSWREQYF. CDR3 bases: TGTGCCAGCAGTGAGTCGGACAGTTGGCGCGAGCAGTACTTC. The rearrangement joins TRBV6-1 to TRBJ2-7; TRBD1 is a possible D gene (6 bases). In germline, CDR1 is MNHNS, CDR2 SASEGT. Trimming shortened V by 3 bases and J by 6 bases, and 15 bases separated the two germline ends. This CDR3 has 14 residues.